This T cell receptor (beta chain) comes out of a study of T cells in Graves' hyperthyroidism and ophthalmopathy (dated by TCRdb to the late 2010s). Broadly, across the study: Peripheral blood samples were taken at the time of initial diagnosis, prior to any treatment. Prospective prediction of ophthalmopathy was tested in an independent validation cohort of fewer than 20 hyperthyroidism patients and 15 to 17 patients who later progressed to ophthalmopathy. After sampling, hyperthyroidism patients received methimazole starting at 30 mg daily, and ophthalmopathy patients received high-dose intravenous methylprednisolone. The 100 discovery patients were randomly split 7:3 into training and test sets. The paper reports TCR Vbeta CDR3 sequencing of over 120 peripheral blood samples: approximately 43 ophthalmopathy, over 70 hyperthyroidism and around 17 progressor patients. In addition, the study compared T-cell repertoires in thyroid tissue and in blood from six Graves' hyperthyroidism patients. To identify distinguishing TCR V-J signatures, a discovery cohort of 90 to 100 patients was used, comprising 43 with Graves' ophthalmopathy and 57 with stable Graves' hyperthyroidism.

The cysteine opens and the phenylalanine closes a CDR3 of 15 amino acids. Just CDR3 DNA is preserved here, 45 bases in frame from base 1. V loses 5 bases, J loses 2 bases, and the germline ends lie 13 bases apart. The germline V gene gives CDR1 as MNHNS and CDR2 as SASEGT. The paper as a whole reports these results and caveats: Sample size was not statistically predetermined, and blinding of investigators to group allocation was not performed. During validation, the model predicted progression to ophthalmopathy a median of approximately 7 months ahead of onset, with just under 71% sensitivity and about 72% specificity. Most expanded thyroid clonotypes (frequency above 0.001) were also found in blood, which suggests that blood repertoires may mirror thyroid immune responses. A model built on a 13 V-J signature distinguished ophthalmopathy from stable hyperthyroidism, reaching 87.88% sensitivity and around 81% specificity in cross-validation and 80%/75% in testing.

In the ophthalmopathy patients, disease was moderately to severely active, with a Clinical Activity Score of 3 or more, a NOSPECS grade of 4 or more, and a duration of less than 3 months. Patients with uncontrolled infections, other autoimmune diseases, pregnancy or lactation were excluded. Diagnoses were based on clinical symptoms, serum thyroxine and TRAb, thyroid ultrasound and orbital computed tomography. Ficoll-Paque density gradient centrifugation was used to isolate PBMCs from around 10 ml of fresh peripheral blood. Total RNA was extracted with Trizol reagent, and quality was checked on an Agilent 2100 Bioanalyzer. Amplification of TCR beta CDR3 regions was carried out from RNA transcripts. The TCR CDR3 was subjected to a first round of RT-PCR using the HTBI primer set and the Qiagen OneStep RT-PCR kit. A second multiplex PCR round built the libraries, followed by size selection and purification. Paired-end sequencing of the libraries was performed with 100 bp reads on an Illumina HiSeq2000. The source study handled its data this way. SOAPnuke was used to process the raw data, removing reads that contained adapters or uncalled bases, had a mean Phred below 15, or lacked an exact match to the constant primer or identifier. COPE v1.2.5 was used to merge the high-quality paired reads, and each unique nucleotide sequence was defined as a clonotype. Clonotypes were aligned to IMGT TRBV, TRBD and TRBJ reference segments using MiTCR v1.1. Only V-J combinations with frequency above 0.0001, covering about 99% of repertoires, were analysed. A TCS score was defined as the ratio between F50 (clonal expansion) and ExV (chaos), using BLOSUM62-based TCRdist between CDR3 peptides within each V-J. Welch's t-statistics and random forest reduced 500 to 650 V-J features to 13, which were used in a naive Bayes classifier (R e1071). TCRdb reran the public reads through fastp at Q25 and MiXCR, keeping productive beta chains. Rows are combined by CDR3 protein, so each entry shows the most common genes and DNA. TCRdb assigned the V and J calls; the authors' analysis was not used. The sample table holds over 350,000 distinct CDR3 sequences, of which less than 20% were seen once. In total, the top ten clones hold 40% of the sample.

Remarks on this clonotype: The specificity of this receptor is unknown. Per-base qualities were not stored, and no clone one base away is much larger.

The sequenced sample consisted of blood. The origin of this receptor is a man between 18 and 29 years old with Graves' ophthalmopathy. This chain is built from TRBV6-1 and TRBJ1-5; TRBD1 might be the D gene, on 5 matching bases. The DNA sequence is TGTGCCAGCAGTCCCATCCTGGGGGGCAATCAGCCCCAGCATTTT. Protein translation: CASSPILGGNQPQHF.